This entry lists 3 T cell receptor beta chains sequenced from one sample in a study of T cells in Graves' hyperthyroidism and ophthalmopathy. The TCR beta CDR3 regions underwent amplification using RNA transcripts as the source. A first-round RT-PCR of the TCR CDR3 used the HTBI primer set. TCRdb reprocessed the multiplex PCR reads with MiXCR, giving one entry per CDR3 protein. Of some 760,000 distinct CDR3 sequences listed, less than 15% are singletons. Sequenced material: blood. All receptors come from a woman between 18 and 29 years old with Graves' hyperthyroidism.

This clonotype has at least ten counts. The chain links TRBV29-1 to TRBJ1-1; D is uncertain. The CDR3 runs 15 residues. V was cut by 8 bases and J by 0 bases, with 19 bases left in between. Germline values: CDR1 SQVTM, CDR2 ANQGSEA. Here the CDR3 reads CSTTGKGGMNTEAFF. As DNA, the CDR3 is TGCAGCACTACGGGGAAGGGCGGGATGAACACTGAAGCTTTCTTT.

CDR3 DNA: TGTGCCAGCAGCTTAGGGTTGCTGCTCGGGAGAGGTGGCCACGAGCAGTACTTC. Translated: CASSLGLLLGRGGHEQYF. The chain links TRBV13 to TRBJ2-7; TRBD2 is a possible D gene (6 bases). The V and J ends lost 0 bases and 5 bases respectively, with 23 bases between them. The length of the CDR3 is 18 residues. Germline CDR1 PRHDT, CDR2 FYEKMQ (reference sequence). The variable domain in full, completed from reference TRBV13 and TRBJ2-7, reads AAGVIQSPRHLIKEKRETATLKCYPIPRHDTVYWYQQGPGQDPQFLISFYEKMQSDKGSIPDRFSAQQFSDYHSELNMSSLELGDSALYFCASSLGLLLGRGGHEQYFGPGTRLTVT.

Details on this clonotype: A read error may account for a junction end that differs from germline. V usage is TRBV19 and J usage is TRBJ2-2; 7 bases map to TRBD1. CDR3 length equals 16 residues. Per the germline V gene, CDR1 is LNHDA and CDR2 is SQIVND (reference sequence). The CDR3 protein is CTSSGLGQPVTGELFF. The CDR3 DNA follows: TGTACCAGTAGTGGACTGGGACAGCCAGTCACCGGGGAGCTGTTTTTT.